What follows are 23 T cell receptor beta chains derived from one specimen sequenced in a study of T cell responses to AZD1222 COVID-19 vaccine. Produced via immunoSEQ multiplex PCR; TCRdb's table is partial and in-frame only. The table shows hundreds of thousands of clones, with 94% occurring only once. The sequencing here drew on peripheral blood, taken 28 days after the second AZD1222 dose. Source of these receptors: an adult who received the AZD1222 COVID-19 vaccine.

The gene calls are TRBV29-1 and TRBJ2-7, with TRBD1 matching over 10 bases. The CDR3 contains 13 residues. J was trimmed by 3 bases and V by 7 bases; bases with no gene match: 6. The germline CDR1 and CDR2 sequences are SQVTM and ANQGSEA. The CDR3 is CSAGTGDLYEQYF. CDR3 DNA sequence: TGCAGCGCTGGGACAGGGGACCTCTACGAGCAGTACTTC.

This rearrangement joins TRBV6-5 to TRBJ2-2, with D perhaps matching TRBD1 (5 bases). Germline V lookup: CDR1 MNHEY, CDR2 SVGAGI. The CDR3 totals 13 residues. The ends were cut back, 7 bases at V and 6 bases at J, with 12 bases in the middle. The CDR3 loop is CASKRVGAGELFF. The CDR3 DNA sequence: TGTGCCAGCAAACGAGTAGGGGCCGGGGAGCTGTTTTTT.

Only one count was recorded for this clone. The chain couples TRBV5-4 to TRBJ2-7, with TRBD2 identical over 11 bases. V gave up 3 bases and J gave up 7 bases; unmatched junction bases: 9. The CDR3 is made up of 15 amino acids. Germline V gives CDR1 SGHNT, CDR2 YYREEE (reference sequence). The CDR3 DNA follows: TGTGCCAGCAGCTCAAAACTAGCGGGAGCTGGGGAGCAGTACTTC. The encoded protein is CASSSKLAGAGEQYF.

J is TRBJ1-2 and V is TRBV28; TRBD1 might be the D (6 bases). The CDR3 sequence is 12 residues long. The ends were cut back, 10 bases at V and 2 bases at J, with 11 bases in the middle. Germline CDR1 and CDR2: MDHEN and SYDVKM. CDR3 loop: CAITGQNYGYTF. In DNA form, the CDR3 reads TGTGCCATAACAGGACAGAACTATGGCTACACCTTC.

The chain employs TRBV19 and TRBJ1-2; TRBD1 agrees at 8 bases. From germline, CDR1 is LNHDA and CDR2 SQIVND (reference sequence). The CDR3 loop spans 15 amino acids. The J segment lost 6 bases and the V segment lost 5 bases, leaving 11 bases of the junction unmatched. CDR3 coding DNA: TGTGCCAGTAGTGACCCAGGGGGCAGAAAGAATGGCTACACCTTC. As protein: CASSDPGGRKNGYTF.

CDR3 DNA: TGTGCCAGCAGCACGAGGACTAGCGGGGCCTACAATGAGCAGTTCTTC. It specifies CASSTRTSGAYNEQFF. The gene calls are TRBV9 and TRBJ2-1; 12 bases match TRBD2. CDR3 length: 16 amino acids. The germline V gene has CDR1 SGDLS and CDR2 YYNGEE. V shed 4 bases, J shed 2 bases, and the junction held 4 bases outside the gene matches.

The chain combines TRBV2 with TRBJ2-2; D is undetermined. The CDR3 sequence is 15 residues long. Trimming stripped 8 bases from V and 0 bases from J, with 13 bases between. Germline loops: CDR1 SNHLY, CDR2 FYNNEI. In DNA, the CDR3 is TGTGCCAGCCGCCGGCCGGCCGCGAACACCGGGGAGCTGTTTTTT. This translates into CASRRPAANTGELFF.

The CDR3 DNA sequence: TGCAGCGTTGCTTCTTGGGGACGGGTGACCTACGAGCAGTACTTC. The encoded protein is CSVASWGRVTYEQYF. The V call is TRBV29-1, the J call TRBJ2-7; perhaps D is TRBD1 or TRBD2 (5 bases each). V lost 4 bases and J lost 2, with 18 bases in between. The CDR3 is made up of 15 amino acids. CDR1 SQVTM and CDR2 ANQGSEA come from the germline V gene.

This sequence joins TRBV7-9 and TRBJ1-5, with D tentatively TRBD1 (6 bases). Germline CDR1 SEHNR, CDR2 FQNEAQ (reference sequence). V was clipped by 5 bases and J by 5 bases, with 16 bases between them. The CDR3 totals 15 residues. The CDR3 region has the DNA TGTGCCAGCAGCCTAGGGGGGACAAAATATCAGCCCCAGCATTTT. Protein: CASSLGGTKYQPQHF.

Only a few counts were recorded for this clone. This chain uses TRBV28 with TRBJ1-2, with D possibly TRBD1 on 5 matching bases. Germline values: CDR1 MDHEN, CDR2 SYDVKM. The CDR3 has 15 amino acids. Trimming pared 5 bases from V and 0 bases from J, leaving 13 bases between. As DNA, the CDR3 is TGTGCCAGCAGTGCCGGGGGATCCTCTAACTATGGCTACACCTTC. It encodes CASSAGGSSNYGYTF.

The CDR3 spells CASSRHSLLNTEAFF. CDR3 nucleotide sequence: TGTGCCAGCAGCCGCCATTCCCTATTGAACACTGAAGCTTTCTTT. This chain uses TRBV7-9 with TRBJ1-1; D unclear. Germline V gene lookup returns CDR1 SEHNR and CDR2 FQNEAQ (reference sequence). This CDR3 is 15 amino acids long. Trimming removed 5 bases at V and 0 bases at J, with 13 bases between. Supplemented by reference TRBV7-9 and TRBJ1-1, the full variable domain reads DTGVSQNPRHKITKRGQNVTFRCDPISEHNRLYWYRQTLGQGPEFLTYFQNEAQLEKSRLLSDRFSAERPKGSFSTLEIQRTEQGDSAMYLCASSRHSLLNTEAFFGQGTRLTVV.

V gene TRBV9 combines with J gene TRBJ1-1; D is perhaps TRBD1 (6 bases). Looked up from germline, CDR1 is SGDLS and CDR2 is YYNGEE. The CDR3 spans 13 residues. V lost 2 bases and J 5 bases, leaving 10 bases between the germline ends. The CDR3 DNA sequence: TGTGCCAGCAGCGTTGGGGGCACGACTGAAGCTTTCTTT. This translates into CASSVGGTTEAFF.

The chain uses TRBV6-5 and TRBJ1-3, with D hard to call. Germline V gene lookup returns CDR1 MNHEY and CDR2 SVGAGI. The V end was cut by 10 bases, the J end by 0 bases, with 7 bases between. The CDR3 sequence is 12 residues long. The CDR3 DNA reads TGTGCCACCTCCTCCTCTGGAAACACCATATATTTT. Its protein is CATSSSGNTIYF.

The chain links TRBV28 to TRBJ2-2; no reliable D call. Germline CDR1 and CDR2: MDHEN and SYDVKM. The CDR3 has 13 amino acids. The V end was cut by 8 bases, the J end by 4 bases, with 11 bases between. The DNA of the CDR3 is TGTGCCAGCCACTCCACGGGCACCGGGGAGCTGTTTTTT. Amino acid sequence: CASHSTGTGELFF. Together with reference TRBV28 and TRBJ2-2, the CDR3 gives the full variable domain: DVKVTQSSRYLVKRTGEKVFLECVQDMDHENMFWYRQDPGLGLRLIYFSYDVKMKEKGDIPEGYSVSREKKERFSLILESASTNQTSMYLCASHSTGTGELFFGEGSRLTVL.

The chain joins TRBV28 to TRBJ2-7; maybe TRBD1 (6 bases). Deletions cut 1 base from V and 1 base from J, with 14 bases between. This CDR3 is 16 amino acids long. Germline values: CDR1 MDHEN, CDR2 SYDVKM. CDR3 in amino acids: CASSLSSQGSSYEQYF. The CDR3 region has the DNA TGTGCCAGCAGTTTATCTTCCCAGGGGAGTTCCTACGAGCAGTACTTC.

This clone was counted once. The J gene is TRBJ1-1, the V gene TRBV28; D is uncertain. Deletions cut 2 bases from V and 5 bases from J, with 9 bases between. Germline-derived CDR1 and CDR2 are MDHEN and SYDVKM. The CDR3 length is 13 residues. The CDR3 is CASSLPEGTEAFF. CDR3 in DNA: TGTGCCAGCAGTTTACCAGAGGGAACTGAAGCTTTCTTT.

The V and J genes are TRBV11-2 and TRBJ1-3; the D is unclear. This CDR3 contains 14 residues. Germline V gives CDR1 SGHAT, CDR2 FQNNGV. Deletions cut 3 bases from V and 1 base from J, with 7 bases between. The CDR3 nucleotides are TGTGCCAGCAGCTTTTCCGGGTCTGGAAACACCATATATTTT. Translation: CASSFSGSGNTIYF.

The V call is TRBV7-3, the J call TRBJ2-7; D unresolved. Germline V gene data show CDR1 as SGHTA and CDR2 as FQGTGA. The CDR3 loop spans 16 amino acids. V lost 5 bases and J 2 bases, leaving 19 bases between the germline ends. CDR3 in DNA: TGTGCCAGCAGCGAAGGGTTCTGGGGAATTCCCTACGAGCAGTACTTC. It specifies CASSEGFWGIPYEQYF. Looking up the rest from reference TRBV7-3 and TRBJ2-7 gives the full variable domain: GAGVSQTPSNKVTEKGKYVELRCDPISGHTALYWYRQSLGQGPEFLIYFQGTGAADDSGLPNDRFFAVRPEGSVSTLKIQRTERGDSAVYLCASSEGFWGIPYEQYFGPGTRLTVT.

The chain combines TRBV7-2 with TRBJ2-7; 8 bases are shared with TRBD2. Germline values: CDR1 SGHTA, CDR2 FQGNSA. V was pared by 5 bases and J by 1 base, with 7 bases of the junction left unmatched. CDR3 length: 15 residues. CDR3 sequence reads: CASSAAGGGSYEQYF. CDR3 sequence (DNA): TGTGCCAGCAGCGCCGCCGGGGGGGGATCCTACGAGCAGTACTTC.

DNA of the CDR3: TGCAGTGCTAGTGGGGGAGGAAACACCATATATTTT. Protein: CSASGGGNTIYF. This chain connects TRBV20-1 to TRBJ1-3, with D perhaps matching TRBD1 (5 bases). This CDR3 region has 12 residues. Trimming pared 3 bases from V and 4 bases from J, leaving 7 bases between. Germline V gene lookup returns CDR1 DFQATT and CDR2 SNEGSKA (reference sequence).

The chain links TRBV27 to TRBJ2-7, with 7 positions matching TRBD2. This CDR3 region has 13 residues. Trimming cost V 6 bases and J 5 bases; bases outside gene matches: 7. The germline V gene has CDR1 MNHEY and CDR2 SMNVEV (reference sequence). The CDR3 reads CASRAGVIHEQYF. As DNA, the CDR3 is TGTGCCAGCAGGGCGGGGGTTATCCACGAGCAGTACTTC.

This clone is a singleton in its sample. CDR3 in DNA: TGCGCCAGCAGCAGGGGTGAAACTGACACTGAAGCTTTCTTT. Its protein is CASSRGETDTEAFF. The rearrangement joins TRBV5-1 to TRBJ1-1, with D maybe TRBD1 (5 bases). The CDR3 runs to 14 residues. Trimming removed 4 bases at V and 3 bases at J, with 13 bases between. Looked up from germline, CDR1 is SGHRS and CDR2 is YFSETQ.

This rearrangement joins TRBV18 to TRBJ1-1; D perhaps matches TRBD1 (6 bases). With 4 bases removed from V and 6 bases from J, the gap between germline ends came to 18 bases. CDR3 length: 15 residues. From germline, CDR1 is KGHSH and CDR2 LQKENI. The CDR3 protein is CASSLSRTDSSEAFF. In nucleotides, the CDR3 is TGTGCCAGCTCACTTTCCAGGACAGACAGTTCTGAAGCTTTCTTT.